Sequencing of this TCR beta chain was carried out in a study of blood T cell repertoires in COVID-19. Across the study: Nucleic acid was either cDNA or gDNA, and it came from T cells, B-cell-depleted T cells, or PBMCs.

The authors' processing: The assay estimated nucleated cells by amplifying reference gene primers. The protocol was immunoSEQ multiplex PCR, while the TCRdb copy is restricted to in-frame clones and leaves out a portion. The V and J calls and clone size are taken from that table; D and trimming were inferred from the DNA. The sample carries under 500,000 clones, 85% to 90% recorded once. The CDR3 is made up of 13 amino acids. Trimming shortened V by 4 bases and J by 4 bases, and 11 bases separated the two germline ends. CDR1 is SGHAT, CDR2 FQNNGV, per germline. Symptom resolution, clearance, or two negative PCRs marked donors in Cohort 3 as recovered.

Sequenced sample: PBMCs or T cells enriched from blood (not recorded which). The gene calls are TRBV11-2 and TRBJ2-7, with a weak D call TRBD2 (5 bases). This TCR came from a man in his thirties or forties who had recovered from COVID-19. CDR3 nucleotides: TGTGCCAGCAGCTCTAGCTCAATGTACGAGCAGTACTTC. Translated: CASSSSSMYEQYF.